This record covers a single T cell receptor (beta chain). This CDR3 comprises 14 residues. The V gene lost 5 bases and the J gene lost 4 bases, with 14 bases spanning the gap. Germline values: CDR1 SEHNR, CDR2 FQNEAQ (reference sequence). The data were obtained in a study of OX40 agonist ivuxolimab in advanced cancers. The assay was immunoSEQ multiplex PCR, and TCRdb's table has in-frame clones only and misses some. This table has tens of thousands of clones, 85% to 90% appearing once. Source: CD4+ or CD8+ T cells sorted from blood, taken in a trial of the OX40 agonist ivuxolimab. The genes are TRBV7-9 and TRBJ1-1; a possible D gene is TRBD1 (5 bases). The sequence was collected from an adult with an advanced solid tumor such as melanoma, head and neck, liver or kidney cancer. This chain's CDR3 is CASSIDRIATEAFF. The CDR3 nucleotides are TGTGCCAGCAGCATTGACAGAATAGCCACTGAAGCTTTCTTT.